This T cell receptor (beta chain) originates from a study of early T cells in non-severe SARS-CoV-2 infection. In the study overall: Sequencing used unsorted whole-blood bulk RNA, so chains lack pairing.

Individual cDNA molecules carried attached unique molecular identifiers. TCRdb re-called the 5' RACE reads with MiXCR, one entry per CDR3 protein. Of some 77,000 distinct CDR3 sequences in the sample, approximately 12% were seen once. Overall study results and limits: A preference for anti-spike CD8 responses marked VDJdb matching, which missed private and CD4 specificities.

The length of the CDR3 is 15 residues. Germline-derived CDR1 and CDR2 are SGHDT and YYEEEE. The V gene lost 0 bases and the J gene lost 0 bases, with 9 bases spanning the gap. Many counts were recorded for this clonotype. Its antigen is as yet unknown. V and J are TRBV5-6 and TRBJ1-2; D gene uncertain. The sequences come from whole blood, collected at baseline. The sequence was obtained from an adult who was a healthcare worker with PCR-confirmed SARS-CoV-2 infection or an uninfected control (not recorded which). The donor label of this sample is uncertain. The CDR3 DNA reads as TGTGCCAGCAGCTTGGAGCGGTTCGCTAACTATGGCTACACCTTC. Amino acid sequence: CASSLERFANYGYTF.